This T cell receptor beta chain is from a study of HIV-infected children after antiretroviral therapy interruption. A 3' RACE protocol on RNA, with unique molecular identifiers, produced the TCR library. Each CDR3 protein gets one entry after TCRdb re-called the 3' RACE reads with MiXCR. Among 14,000 to 15,000 distinct CDR3 sequences listed, approximately 3.6% were seen once. The CDR3 consists of 15 residues. Germline lookup yields CDR1 SGHAT and CDR2 FQNNGV. J was trimmed by 5 bases and V by 5 bases; bases with no gene match: 7. Treatment indicated: PENTA 11 planned treatment interruption arm or continuous ART arm. At least ten counts were recorded for this clonotype.

The sample here was CD45RO+ CD8+ T cells from PBMCs, pooled from several time points, taken from a donor given antiretroviral therapy, either interrupted or continuous. Subset meaning: memory CD8+ CD45RO+ CD45RA- T cells. The TCR was taken from a pool of human donors with HIV. V and J are TRBV11-2 and TRBJ2-3; the match to TRBD1 covers 10 bases. DNA of the CDR3: TGTGCCAGCAGCCCGGGGACAGGGGATGTAGATACGCAGTATTTT. It encodes CASSPGTGDVDTQYF. Based on the CDR3 plus reference TRBV11-2 and TRBJ2-3, the full variable domain is EAGVAQSPRYKIIEKRQSVAFWCNPISGHATLYWYQQILGQGPKLLIQFQNNGVVDDSQLPKDRFSAERLKGVDSTLKIQPAKLEDSAVYLCASSPGTGDVDTQYFGPGTRLTVL.